A single sample is the source of the 15 T cell receptor beta chains below, sequenced in a study of T-cell reconstitution after alpha-beta-depleted transplantation in children. Library preparation (for TCRbeta) was performed with unique molecular identifiers. TCRdb independently ran MiXCR on the PCR reads; one entry per CDR3 protein. The data show 90,000 to 120,000 distinct CDR3 sequences, 6.4% seen once. Sequences were derived from PBMCs, mostly from graft donor cells, sampled 360 days after TCRalphabeta/CD19-depleted stem cell transplant. The origin of the receptors is a male patient aged 2-15 years who had a stem cell transplant for acute lymphoblastic leukemia, so the T cells may come from the graft donor.

A remark on this clonotype: One base away lies a much larger clone, so this may be a sequencing read error. This rearrangement joins TRBV5-1 to TRBJ2-1; TRBD2 matches 10 bases. This CDR3 comprises 14 residues. CDR1 is SGHRS, CDR2 YFSETQ, per germline. CDR3 protein: CAGSFSGGAYEQFF. CDR3 coding DNA: TGCGCCGGCAGCTTCAGCGGGGGGGCCTATGAGCAGTTCTTC.

The CDR3, as DNA: TGTGCCAGTAGTATGGGGAACAGCCCCTACGAGCAGTACTTC. Translated, it gives CASSMGNSPYEQYF. The V and J genes are TRBV19 and TRBJ2-7; D remains unclear. Trimming removed 3 bases from V and 2 bases from J, with 11 bases in between. The V gene's germline CDR1 is LNHDA and CDR2 SQIVND (reference sequence). The CDR3 extends over 14 amino acids.

This clonotype was observed a handful of times. The V call is TRBV11-1, the J call TRBJ2-2, with a weak D call TRBD1 (5 bases). This CDR3 region has 14 residues. Germline CDR1 SGHAT, CDR2 FQDESV (reference sequence). V was cut by 4 bases and J by 3 bases, with 9 bases left in between. The CDR3 sequence: CASSSGIYTGELFF. The CDR3 nucleotides read TGTGCCAGCAGCTCAGGGATTTACACCGGGGAGCTGTTTTTT.

This clonotype was seen repeatedly, ten times or more. This chain links TRBV12-3 or TRBV12-4 with TRBJ2-3; 8 bases align to TRBD2. This CDR3 is 15 amino acids long. V dropped 6 bases and J dropped 4; count of bases not matched to a gene: 9. The DNA for the CDR3 is TGTGCCAGCAGCTGGACTAGCAGTTGGCCAGATACGCAGTATTTT. It is translated as CASSWTSSWPDTQYF.

This clonotype was seen ten or more times. At one end, the junction sequence differs from germline, possibly due to a read error. The rearrangement joins TRBV12-3 or TRBV12-4 to TRBJ2-5; 10 bases agree with TRBD2. This CDR3 is 14 amino acids long. The CDR3 DNA reads TGCGTTTCCGGGCTAGCGGGAGATAAAGAGACCCAGTACTTC. This codes for CVSGLAGDKETQYF.

The chain combines TRBV28 with TRBJ1-5; 9 bases are shared with TRBD1. Germline-derived CDR1 and CDR2 are MDHEN and SYDVKM. Trimming removed 7 bases from V and 7 bases from J; junction bases left unmatched: 5. The length of the CDR3 is 13 residues. In DNA, the CDR3 is TGTGCCAGCACCGGGACAGGGTTGCAGCCCCAGCATTTT. Translating gives CASTGTGLQPQHF.

Worth noting for this clonotype: The junction departs from the called germline gene at one end, perhaps through a read error. This chain uses TRBV7-9 with TRBJ2-2, with D perhaps TRBD1 (6 bases). Germline assignment: CDR1 SEHNR and CDR2 FQNEAQ (reference sequence). The CDR3 spans 15 residues. The chain's CDR3 is CASSPYGDNIGELFF. The CDR3 DNA is TGTGCCAGCAGCCCCTACGGGGACAACATCGGGGAGCTGTTTTTT. The full variable domain, rest sourced from reference TRBV7-9 and TRBJ2-2, is DTGVSQNPRHKITKRGQNVTFRCDPISEHNRLYWYRQTLGQGPEFLTYFQNEAQLEKSRLLSDRFSAERPKGSFSTLEIQRTEQGDSAMYLCASSPYGDNIGELFFGEGSRLTVL.

In its sample, this clonotype was seen a few times. CDR3 nucleotide sequence: TGCGCCAGCAGTGAAGGATCTCTCTTTGGCTACACCTTC. Its translation is CASSEGSLFGYTF. The V and J genes are TRBV10-2 and TRBJ1-2, with no clear D. Between the trimmed V and J ends, which lost 3 bases and 7 bases, there was a span of 12 bases. Per germline, CDR1 WSHSY and CDR2 SAAADI. The CDR3 has 13 residues.

This clonotype was counted ten times or more. The gene calls are TRBV5-1 and TRBJ2-7, with D possibly TRBD1 on 5 matching bases. V was shortened by 2 bases and J by 7 bases, with 13 bases between the two germline ends. Germline V CDR1 and CDR2: SGHRS, YFSETQ. The CDR3 consists of 13 residues. DNA for the CDR3: TGCGCCAGCAGCTTTGGCTGGGGCGGAGAGCAGTACTTC. Its translation: CASSFGWGGEQYF.

V is TRBV6-5 and J is TRBJ2-7; D unclear. The CDR3 length is 12 residues. The V gene lost 10 bases and the J gene lost 2 bases, with 12 bases spanning the gap. The germline gives CDR1 MNHEY, CDR2 SVGAGI. The CDR3 sequence is CATQGDPYEQYF. CDR3 coding DNA: TGTGCCACCCAAGGAGACCCCTACGAGCAGTACTTC.

This clonotype was counted many times. V gene TRBV12-3 or TRBV12-4 combines with J gene TRBJ2-1; D may be TRBD1 (6 bases). Between the trimmed V and J ends, which lost 4 bases and 0 bases, there was a span of 7 bases. The CDR3 length is 14 residues. The CDR3 region has the DNA TGTGCCAGCAGTTGGACAGTCTCCTACAATGAGCAGTTCTTC. Its translation: CASSWTVSYNEQFF.

In this sample, this clonotype turned up a few times. The chain links TRBV27 to TRBJ2-3; D is unresolved. The CDR3 covers 15 residues. CDR1 and CDR2 from the germline V gene are MNHEY and SMNVEV (reference sequence). The V gene lost 2 bases and the J gene lost 1 base, with 10 bases spanning the gap. DNA for the CDR3: TGTGCCAGCAGTTTAAGAAGGTTGGGCACAGATACGCAGTATTTT. It encodes CASSLRRLGTDTQYF.

This clonotype appeared many times. This chain links TRBV9 with TRBJ2-7, with D possibly being TRBD1 (6 bases). The CDR3 extends over 14 amino acids. Looked up from germline, CDR1 is SGDLS and CDR2 is YYNGEE. V gave up 2 bases and J gave up 1 base, with 10 bases separating them. The CDR3 sequence: CASSVNGQSYEQYF. The CDR3 nucleotides read TGTGCCAGCAGCGTTAACGGACAGTCCTACGAGCAGTACTTC.

J is TRBJ1-1 and V is TRBV5-4; the D is unclear. The CDR3 covers 14 residues. V gave up 0 bases and J gave up 2 bases, with 8 bases separating them. The germline gives CDR1 SGHNT, CDR2 YYREEE (reference sequence). The CDR3 is CASSLDSPNTEAFF. The CDR3, as DNA: TGTGCCAGCAGCTTGGACAGCCCTAACACTGAAGCTTTCTTT.

This clonotype was detected only a few times. The J gene is TRBJ2-7, the V gene TRBV5-5, with 8 positions matching TRBD1. Germline V gives CDR1 SGHKS, CDR2 YYEKEE (reference sequence). Trimming cost V 3 bases and J 1 base; bases outside gene matches: 6. This CDR3 is 15 amino acids long. Here the CDR3 reads CASSSQGGPSYEQYF. CDR3 nucleotides: TGTGCCAGCAGCTCACAGGGGGGCCCTTCCTACGAGCAGTACTTC.